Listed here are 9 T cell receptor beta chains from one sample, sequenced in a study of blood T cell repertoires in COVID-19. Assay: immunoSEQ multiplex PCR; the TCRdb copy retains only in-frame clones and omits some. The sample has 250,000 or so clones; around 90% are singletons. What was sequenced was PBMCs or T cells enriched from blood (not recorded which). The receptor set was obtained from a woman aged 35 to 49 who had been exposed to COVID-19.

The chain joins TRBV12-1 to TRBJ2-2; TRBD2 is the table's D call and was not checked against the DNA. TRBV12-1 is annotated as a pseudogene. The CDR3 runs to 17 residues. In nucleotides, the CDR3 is TGTGCCAGCACGCCCATCGGGGGAGGGAAAAACACCGGGGAGCTGTTTTTT. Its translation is CASTPIGGGKNTGELFF.

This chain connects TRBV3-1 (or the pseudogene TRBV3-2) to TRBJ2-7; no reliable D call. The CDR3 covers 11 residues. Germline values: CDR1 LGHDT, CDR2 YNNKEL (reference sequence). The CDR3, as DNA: TGTGCCAGCAGCCCCCGGGTCCTATTAGAAGTC. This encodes CASSPRVLLEV.

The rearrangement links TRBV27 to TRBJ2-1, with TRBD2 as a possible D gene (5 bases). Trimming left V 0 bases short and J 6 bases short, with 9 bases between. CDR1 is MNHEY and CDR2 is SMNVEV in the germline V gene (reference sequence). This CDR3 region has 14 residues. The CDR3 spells CASSLSGSINEQFF. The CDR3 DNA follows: TGTGCCAGCAGTTTATCTGGGAGTATCAATGAGCAGTTCTTC.

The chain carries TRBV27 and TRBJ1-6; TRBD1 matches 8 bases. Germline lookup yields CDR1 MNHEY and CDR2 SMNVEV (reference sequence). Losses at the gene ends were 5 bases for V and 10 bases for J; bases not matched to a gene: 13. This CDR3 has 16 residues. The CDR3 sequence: CASSPQSGQGGSPLHF. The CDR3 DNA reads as TGTGCCAGCAGTCCGCAATCCGGACAGGGAGGGTCACCCCTCCACTTT.

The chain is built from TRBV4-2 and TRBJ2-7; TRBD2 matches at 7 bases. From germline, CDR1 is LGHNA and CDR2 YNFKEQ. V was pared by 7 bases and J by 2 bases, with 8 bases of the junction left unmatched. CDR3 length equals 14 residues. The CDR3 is CASNKGAGAYEQYF. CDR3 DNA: TGTGCCAGCAACAAGGGCGCGGGGGCCTACGAGCAGTACTTC.

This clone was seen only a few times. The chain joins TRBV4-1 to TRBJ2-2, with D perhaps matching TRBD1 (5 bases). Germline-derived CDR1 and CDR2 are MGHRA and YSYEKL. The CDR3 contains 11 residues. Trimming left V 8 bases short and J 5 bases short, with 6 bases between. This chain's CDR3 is CASRTTGELFF. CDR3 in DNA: TGCGCCAGCCGGACAACCGGGGAGCTGTTTTTT.

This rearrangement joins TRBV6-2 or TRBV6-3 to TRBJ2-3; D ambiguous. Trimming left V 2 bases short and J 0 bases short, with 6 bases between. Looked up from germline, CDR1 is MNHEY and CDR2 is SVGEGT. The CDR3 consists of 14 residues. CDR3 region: CASSYRGSTDTQYF. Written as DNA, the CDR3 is TGTGCCAGCAGTTACCGAGGTAGCACAGATACGCAGTATTTT.

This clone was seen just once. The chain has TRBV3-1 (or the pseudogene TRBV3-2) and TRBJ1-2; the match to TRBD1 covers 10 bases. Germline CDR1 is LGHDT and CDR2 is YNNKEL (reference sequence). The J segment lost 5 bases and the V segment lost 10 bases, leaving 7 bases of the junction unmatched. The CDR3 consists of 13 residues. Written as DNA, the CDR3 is TGTGCCACCGGGACAGGGGTCGGGTATGGCTACACCTTC. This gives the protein CATGTGVGYGYTF.

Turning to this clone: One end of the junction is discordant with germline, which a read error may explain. CDR3 loop: CASSLGDRDGNTIYF. In DNA form, the CDR3 reads TGTGCCAGCAGCTTGGGTGACAGGGATGGAAACACCATATATTTT. J is TRBJ1-3 and V is TRBV5-1; TRBD1 matches at 7 bases. The V gene's germline CDR1 is SGHRS and CDR2 YFSETQ. This CDR3 region has 15 residues.